The rows below give T cell receptor beta chains drawn from one sample of a study of blood T cell repertoires in COVID-19. Produced via immunoSEQ multiplex PCR; TCRdb's table is partial and in-frame only. Here the sample spans 55,000 to 75,000 clones, approximately 83% being singletons. The sequenced sample consisted of peripheral blood. The receptors were gathered from a man between 65 and 79 years old with acute or convalescent COVID-19. Each CDR3 is given with its conserved first and last residue. D genes are given only for firm matches. A clone size is listed for some rows: how often the clone was seen (once, few, many), or a class if it is expanded.

CDR3nt	CDR3aa	abundance	j_gene	v_gene	d_gene
TGTGCCAGCAGCCTCTCCTATAGGGTAGCGGGAGCGAACACCGGGGAGCTGTTTTTT	CASSLSYRVAGANTGELFF	-	TRBJ2-2	TRBV7-8	TRBD2
TGTGCCAGTAGTATCGGGACAGGGAAAAGTCATAATGAAAAACTGTTTTTT	CASSIGTGKSHNEKLFF	-	TRBJ1-4	TRBV19	TRBD1
TGTGCCAGCATGGTGTCCCTAGGAGGCAAAAACATTCAGTACTTC	CASMVSLGGKNIQYF	-	TRBJ2-4	TRBV6-5	-
TGTGCCATCAGGGGGACAGGAAGCACAGATACGCAGTATTTT	CAIRGTGSTDTQYF	-	TRBJ2-3	TRBV10-3	TRBD1
TGTGCCAGCAGCGCGGGATTTGGCTACGAGCAGTACTTC	CASSAGFGYEQYF	-	TRBJ2-7	TRBV13	-
TGCGCCAGCAGCCAAGAGCGAGGAACTGTTAACTATGGCTACACCTTC	CASSQERGTVNYGYTF	-	TRBJ1-2	TRBV4-3	-
TGTGCCAGCAGCCAAGGCGGCCCGAGGCAGCCCCAGCATTTT	CASSQGGPRQPQHF	-	TRBJ1-5	TRBV4-2	-
TGTGCTAGTGGTTTGGTAGCGGGGGCCGGGGGCAATGAGCAGTTCTTC	CASGLVAGAGGNEQFF	-	TRBJ2-1	TRBV12-5	TRBD2
TGTGCCAGCAGCTTAGGAGGGGGAAACACCATATATTTT	CASSLGGGNTIYF	-	TRBJ1-3	TRBV7-2	-
TGCGCCAGCAGCTTGGAAATTACGGGAGTGGTCGGGGAGCTGTTTTTT	CASSLEITGVVGELFF	-	TRBJ2-2	TRBV5-1	-
TGTGCCAGCAGTACCCGGACAGGGGACTATGGCTACACCTTC	CASSTRTGDYGYTF	-	TRBJ1-2	TRBV6-2/TRBV6-3	TRBD1
TGTGCCTGGACCCTACAAGGATCAGGTGGAAACACCATATATTTT	CAWTLQGSGGNTIYF	-	TRBJ1-3	TRBV30	-
TGTGCCAGCAGCTTATCGACTGGGAATGAAAAACTGTTTTTT	CASSLSTGNEKLFF	-	TRBJ1-4	TRBV5-4	-
TGCAGCGTTGAAGTCTCCCCCGGGACAGGGGGGTATGGCTACACCTTC	CSVEVSPGTGGYGYTF	once	TRBJ1-2	TRBV29-1	TRBD1
TGTGCCAGCAGACCCGGGACAGGGGGAGGCGAGCAGTACTTC	CASRPGTGGGEQYF	-	TRBJ2-7	TRBV3-1/TRBV3-2	TRBD1
TGTGCCAGCAGTTCCCACTATAACACTGAAGCTTTCTTT	CASSSHYNTEAFF	-	TRBJ1-1	TRBV28	-
TGTGCCAGCAGCTTAGTCGTAGGGGCGGGCACAGATACGCAGTATTTT	CASSLVVGAGTDTQYF	-	TRBJ2-3	TRBV7-9	-
TGTGCCAGTAGTATAGGCCGGGGAAATCAGCCCCAGCATTTT	CASSIGRGNQPQHF	-	TRBJ1-5	TRBV19	-
TGTGCCTGGAGTGTCCTAGCGGGGCCCGGGGAGCTGTTTTTT	CAWSVLAGPGELFF	-	TRBJ2-2	TRBV30	TRBD2
TGTGCCAGCGGGCTAGCGGGAGGGTGGGAGACCCAGTACTTC	CASGLAGGWETQYF	once	TRBJ2-5	TRBV7-8	TRBD2
TGTGCCAGCAGTGACGAAGCAGGGCCCTTCTACGAGCAGTACTTC	CASSDEAGPFYEQYF	-	TRBJ2-7	TRBV6-4	-
TGTGCCAGCAGCGTAGGAGGCGGGAGGACCACCGGGGAGCTGTTTTTT	CASSVGGGRTTGELFF	-	TRBJ2-2	TRBV9	TRBD2
TGTGCCAGCAGTGAATTTGGGGAGCACCGTGACAATGAGCAGTTCTTC	CASSEFGEHRDNEQFF	-	TRBJ2-1	TRBV6-1	-
TGTGCCAGCAGTTACTCGGGCAGATCCTACGAGCAGTACTTC	CASSYSGRSYEQYF	-	TRBJ2-7	TRBV6-5	-
TGTGCCAGCAGCTCATCACAGAGGACAATGAGTCTCTACGAGCAGTACTTC	CASSSSQRTMSLYEQYF	-	TRBJ2-7	TRBV11-2	-
TGTGCCAGTATCCCACAGGGTTATAGCAATCAGCCCCAGCATTTT	CASIPQGYSNQPQHF	few	TRBJ1-5	TRBV19	-
TGTGCCAGTAGTTCGGGGACAGGGTCGATTTACGGCTACACCTTC	CASSSGTGSIYGYTF	few	TRBJ1-2	TRBV19	TRBD1
TGTGCCAGTAGTATGATGGGGGGAGGATACGAGCAGTACTTC	CASSMMGGGYEQYF	-	TRBJ2-7	TRBV19	-
TGTGCCAGCAGCTTAGTTGGAGCCCCCGAGCAGTACTTC	CASSLVGAPEQYF	-	TRBJ2-7	TRBV13	-
TGTGCCAGCAGCTTTGCCCCGGGACCCGGGGGACAGCCCCAGCATTTT	CASSFAPGPGGQPQHF	-	TRBJ1-5	TRBV7-9	-
TGTGCCAGCAGTTCCTCCGGGTGGCTTGACAATCAGCCCCAGCATTTT	CASSSSGWLDNQPQHF	-	TRBJ1-5	TRBV28	-
TGTGCCACCAGTGATCCATCTGAGCGCACGCAGTATTTT	CATSDPSERTQYF	-	TRBJ2-3	TRBV24-1	-
TGCAGTGCTAGTACCACTAGCGGGAAATACGAGCAGTACTTC	CSASTTSGKYEQYF	once	TRBJ2-7	TRBV20-1	TRBD2
TGTGCCAGCAGCCAAGGAGACACCGCTGGGGCCAACGTCCTGACTTTC	CASSQGDTAGANVLTF	-	TRBJ2-6	TRBV4-2	-
TGTGCCAGCAGTCCGACCGGGACAACGAACACCGGGGAGCTGTTTTTT	CASSPTGTTNTGELFF	-	TRBJ2-2	TRBV6-2/TRBV6-3	-
TGCGCCAGCATTAACAAGCCCCACTACAGGGGAATAACTTACGAGCAGTACTTC	CASINKPHYRGITYEQYF	-	TRBJ2-7	TRBV10-1	TRBD1
TGTGCCATCAGTGAACGGGGTATGTCTAACTATGGCTACACCTTC	CAISERGMSNYGYTF	-	TRBJ1-2	TRBV10-3	-
TGTGCCAGTAGTATAAAGGTGGGGGGGAACACTGAAGCTTTCTTT	CASSIKVGGNTEAFF	few	TRBJ1-1	TRBV19	-
TGTGCCAGCTGGGCACTAGCGTCCTACGAGCAGTACTTC	CASWALASYEQYF	few	TRBJ2-7	TRBV27	TRBD2
TGCAGCGTTGAAGCCGGGGACAGGGATGGCTACACCTTC	CSVEAGDRDGYTF	-	TRBJ1-2	TRBV29-1	TRBD1
TGTGCCAGCTCACCGGCGGTGAACACCGGGGAGCTGTTTTTT	CASSPAVNTGELFF	-	TRBJ2-2	TRBV18	-
TGTGCCAGCAGCATTTCGTCCTCGTTGGGCTACACCTTC	CASSISSSLGYTF	-	TRBJ1-2	TRBV11-2	-
TGTGCCAGCAGTTCTTACAATGAACGAGAAAAACTGTTTTTT	CASSSYNEREKLFF	-	TRBJ1-4	TRBV27	-
TGCGCCAGCAGCTTGGGTCAGGGGGAGATCTTC	CASSLGQGEIF	-	TRBJ2-1	TRBV5-1	TRBD1
TGTGCCAGCACACCGGGACAGGGGTTTTACGAGCAGTACTTC	CASTPGQGFYEQYF	-	TRBJ2-7	TRBV6-6	TRBD1